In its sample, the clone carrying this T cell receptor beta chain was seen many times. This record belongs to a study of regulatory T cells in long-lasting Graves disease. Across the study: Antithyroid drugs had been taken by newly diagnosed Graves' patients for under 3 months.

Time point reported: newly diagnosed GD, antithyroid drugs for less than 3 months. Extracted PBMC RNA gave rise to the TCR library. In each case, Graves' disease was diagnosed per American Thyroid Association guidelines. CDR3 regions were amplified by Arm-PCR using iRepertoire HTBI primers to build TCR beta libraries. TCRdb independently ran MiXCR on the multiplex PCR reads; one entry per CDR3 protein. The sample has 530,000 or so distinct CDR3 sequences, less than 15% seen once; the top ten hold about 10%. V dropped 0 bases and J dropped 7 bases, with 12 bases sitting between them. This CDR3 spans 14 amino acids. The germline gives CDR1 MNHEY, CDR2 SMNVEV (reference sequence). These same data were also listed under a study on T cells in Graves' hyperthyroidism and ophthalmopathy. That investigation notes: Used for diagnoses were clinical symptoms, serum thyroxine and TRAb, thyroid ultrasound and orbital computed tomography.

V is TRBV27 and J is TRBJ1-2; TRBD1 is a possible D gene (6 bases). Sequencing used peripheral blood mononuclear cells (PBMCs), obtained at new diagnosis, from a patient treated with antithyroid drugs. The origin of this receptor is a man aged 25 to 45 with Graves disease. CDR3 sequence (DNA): TGTGCCAGCAGTTTATCGGGGGGGGCAGGTGGCTACACCTTC. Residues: CASSLSGGAGGYTF.